This T cell receptor beta chain was sequenced in a study of blood T cell repertoires in COVID-19. Study at large: The study drew acute and convalescent COVID-19 samples from the United States, Italy and Spain. From T cells, B-cell-depleted T cells, or PBMCs came the material, which was cDNA or gDNA.

The CDR3 runs 21 residues. In germline, CDR1 is KGHDR, CDR2 SFDVKD. The V and J ends lost 0 bases and 0 bases, in that order; junction bases with no gene match: 16. Per the original methods: It was from reference gene primer amplification that nucleated cell counts were estimated. Profiling relied on immunoSEQ multiplex PCR, and the TCRdb table lists in-frame clones only, not all of them. That table gives V, J and clone size, and the DNA gave D and trimming. Altogether 60,000 to 80,000 clones are present, roughly 89% being singletons, with the ten largest covering roughly 1.4%. The sequenced sample was peripheral blood. The chain joins TRBV24-1 to TRBJ2-4; 7 bases are a match to TRBD1. The origin of this receptor is an elderly woman with acute or convalescent COVID-19. The CDR3 coding sequence is TGTGCCACCAGTGATTTGTTTTGGGTCTTGGGACAGACCTTAGCCAAAAACATTCAGTACTTC. Translated, it gives CATSDLFWVLGQTLAKNIQYF.